This T cell receptor (beta chain) was found in a study of shared clonotypes between healthy human individuals. The study's findings and limits: Among the subsets, naive ones generally showed larger estimated richness than memory ones.

Sequencing used immunoSEQ multiplex PCR; TCRdb keeps in-frame clones, though not all of them. Of approximately 1.4 million clones in the sample, approximately 98% were seen once. About this clone itself: The antigen is not known.

CDR1 is MNHNY, CDR2 SVGAGI, per germline (reference sequence). V was cut by 2 bases and J by 10 bases, with 12 bases left in between. The CDR3 length is 13 residues. Sequencing was done on a sample of naive CD4+ T cells sorted from blood. The subset here: CD45RA+ positively selected. The TCR sequence derives from a man aged 30-40 years in good health. This chain connects TRBV6-6 to TRBJ2-1; D tentatively reads TRBD1 or TRBD2 (5 bases each). The CDR3 here is CASSYPEGWEQFF. As DNA, the CDR3 is TGTGCCAGCAGTTACCCCGAGGGGTGGGAGCAGTTCTTC.